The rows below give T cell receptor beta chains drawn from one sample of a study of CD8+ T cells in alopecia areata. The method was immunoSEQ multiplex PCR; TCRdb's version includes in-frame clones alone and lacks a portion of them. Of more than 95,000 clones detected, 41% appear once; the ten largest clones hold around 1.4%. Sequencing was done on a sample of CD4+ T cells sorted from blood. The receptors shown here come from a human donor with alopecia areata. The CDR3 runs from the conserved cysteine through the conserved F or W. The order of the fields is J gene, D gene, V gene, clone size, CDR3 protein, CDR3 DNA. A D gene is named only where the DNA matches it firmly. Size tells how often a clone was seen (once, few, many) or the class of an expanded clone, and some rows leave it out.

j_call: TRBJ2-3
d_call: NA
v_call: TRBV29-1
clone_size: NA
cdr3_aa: CSVGRVLSTDTQYF
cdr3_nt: TGCAGCGTTGGCAGGGTCCTTAGCACAGATACGCAGTATTTT

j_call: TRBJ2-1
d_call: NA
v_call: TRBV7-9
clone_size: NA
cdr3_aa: CASSPSIYRGGGFF
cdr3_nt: TGTGCCAGCAGTCCTAGTATATATCGAGGCGGAGGGTTCTTC

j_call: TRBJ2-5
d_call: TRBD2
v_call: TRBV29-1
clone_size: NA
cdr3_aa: CSVPTSGTRETQYF
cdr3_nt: TGCAGCGTCCCTACTAGCGGGACTCGAGAGACCCAGTACTTC

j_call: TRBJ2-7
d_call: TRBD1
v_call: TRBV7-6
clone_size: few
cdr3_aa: CASSLTGQGKHSYEQYF
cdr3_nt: TGTGCCAGCAGCTTAACGGGACAGGGGAAACACTCCTACGAGCAGTACTTC

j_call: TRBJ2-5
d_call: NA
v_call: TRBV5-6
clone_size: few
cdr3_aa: CASSTTAVSSETQYF
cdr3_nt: TGTGCCAGCAGCACTACCGCGGTTTCGTCGGAGACCCAGTACTTC

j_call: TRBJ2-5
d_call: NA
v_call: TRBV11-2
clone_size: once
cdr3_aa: CASSLGSVDGTQYF
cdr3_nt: TGTGCCAGCAGCTTAGGGTCCGTCGATGGGACCCAGTACTTC

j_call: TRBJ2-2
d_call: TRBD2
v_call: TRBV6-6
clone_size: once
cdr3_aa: CASSYGTRGELFF
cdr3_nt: TGTGCCAGCAGTTACGGGACTAGAGGGGAGCTGTTTTTT

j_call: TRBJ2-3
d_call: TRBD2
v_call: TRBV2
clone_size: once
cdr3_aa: CASSRLAGVSDTQYF
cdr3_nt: TGTGCCAGCAGCCGGCTAGCGGGAGTGTCAGATACGCAGTATTTT

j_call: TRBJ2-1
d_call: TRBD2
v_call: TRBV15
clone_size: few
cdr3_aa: CATSRDPYRAGVRHPNEQFF
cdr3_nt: TGTGCCACCAGCAGAGATCCCTATCGAGCGGGGGTACGACATCCAAATGAGCAGTTCTTC

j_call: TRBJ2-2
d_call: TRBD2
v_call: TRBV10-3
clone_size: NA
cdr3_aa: CAIRAGTSGMNGELFF
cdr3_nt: TGTGCCATCAGAGCTGGGACTAGCGGGATGAACGGGGAGCTGTTTTTT

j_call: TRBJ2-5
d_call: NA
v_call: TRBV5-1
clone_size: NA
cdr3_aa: CASSSPPQETQYF
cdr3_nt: TGCGCCAGCAGCTCCCCGCCTCAAGAGACCCAGTACTTC

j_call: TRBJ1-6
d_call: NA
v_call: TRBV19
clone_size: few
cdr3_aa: CASSFSGGHSPLHF
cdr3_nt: TGTGCCAGTAGTTTTTCCGGGGGACACTCACCCCTCCACTTT

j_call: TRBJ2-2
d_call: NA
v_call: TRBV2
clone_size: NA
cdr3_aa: CASSEFPGTGELFF
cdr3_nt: TGTGCCAGCAGTGAATTTCCCGGAACCGGGGAGCTGTTTTTT

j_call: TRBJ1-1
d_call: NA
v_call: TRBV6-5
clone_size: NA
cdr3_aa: CASKPLGGRTEAFF
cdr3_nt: TGTGCCAGCAAGCCCTTGGGGGGTCGCACTGAAGCTTTCTTT

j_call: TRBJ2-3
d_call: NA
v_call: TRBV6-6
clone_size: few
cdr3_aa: CASSYSKRDTQYF
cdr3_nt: TGTGCCAGCAGTTACTCGAAGAGGGATACGCAGTATTTT

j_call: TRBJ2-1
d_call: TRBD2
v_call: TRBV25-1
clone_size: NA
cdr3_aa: CASSDLLAGAYNEQFF
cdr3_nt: TGTGCCAGCAGTGACTTACTAGCGGGGGCCTACAATGAGCAGTTCTTC

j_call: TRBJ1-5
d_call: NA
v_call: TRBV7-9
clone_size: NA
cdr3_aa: CASSLSGDQPQHF
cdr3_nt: TGTGCCAGCAGCTTATCTGGAGATCAGCCCCAGCATTTT

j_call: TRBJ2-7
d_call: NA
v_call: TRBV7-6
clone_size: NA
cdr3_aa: CASSLGLLDEQYF
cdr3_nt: TGTGCCAGCAGCTTGGGGCTTTTGGACGAGCAGTACTTC

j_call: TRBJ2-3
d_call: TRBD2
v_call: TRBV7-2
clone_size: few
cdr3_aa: CASSPGLASTDTQYF
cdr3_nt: TGTGCCAGCAGCCCGGGACTAGCCAGCACAGATACGCAGTATTTT

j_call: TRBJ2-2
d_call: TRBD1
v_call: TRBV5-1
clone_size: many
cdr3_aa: CASSLGQGNTGELFF
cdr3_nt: TGCGCCAGCAGCTTGGGACAGGGGAACACCGGGGAGCTGTTTTTT

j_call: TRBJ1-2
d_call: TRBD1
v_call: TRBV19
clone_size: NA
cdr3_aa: CASSAGQADNGYTF
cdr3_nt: TGTGCCAGTAGTGCGGGACAGGCAGACAATGGCTACACCTTC

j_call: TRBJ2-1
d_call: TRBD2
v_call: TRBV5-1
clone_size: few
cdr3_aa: CASVGTSGTPVDEQFF
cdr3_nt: TGCGCCAGCGTGGGGACTAGCGGGACACCTGTGGATGAGCAGTTCTTC

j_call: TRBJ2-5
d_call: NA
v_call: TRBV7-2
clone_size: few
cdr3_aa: CASSLLGGLETQYF
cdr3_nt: TGTGCCAGCAGCTTATTAGGTGGCCTGGAGACCCAGTACTTC

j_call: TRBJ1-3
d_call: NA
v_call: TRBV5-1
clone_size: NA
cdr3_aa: CASSLGQRSSGNTIYF
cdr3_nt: TGCGCCAGCAGCTTGGGACAGAGAAGCTCTGGAAACACCATATATTTT

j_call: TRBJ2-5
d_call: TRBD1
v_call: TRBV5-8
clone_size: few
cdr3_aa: CASSHRDRGGEQYF
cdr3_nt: TGTGCCAGCAGCCACCGGGACAGGGGTGGGGAGCAGTACTTC

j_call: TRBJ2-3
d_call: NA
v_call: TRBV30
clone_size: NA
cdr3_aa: CAWSVLIAESTDTQYF
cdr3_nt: TGTGCCTGGAGTGTGTTGATAGCGGAGAGCACAGATACGCAGTATTTT

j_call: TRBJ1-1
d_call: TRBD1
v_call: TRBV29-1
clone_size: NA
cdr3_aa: CSADGQGVAEAFF
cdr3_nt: TGCAGCGCAGATGGACAGGGGGTAGCTGAAGCTTTCTTT

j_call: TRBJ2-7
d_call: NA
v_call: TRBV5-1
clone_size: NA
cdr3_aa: CASTDRKSSYEQYF
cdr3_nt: TGCGCCAGCACTGACAGGAAGAGCTCCTACGAGCAGTACTTC

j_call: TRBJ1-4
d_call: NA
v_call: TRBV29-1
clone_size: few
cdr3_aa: CSAVPGTSATNEKLFF
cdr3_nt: TGCAGCGCCGTCCCGGGAACATCTGCAACTAATGAAAAACTGTTTTTT

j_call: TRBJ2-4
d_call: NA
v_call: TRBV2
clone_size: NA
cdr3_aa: CASRGDLQNIQYF
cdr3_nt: TGTGCCAGCAGGGGGGACCTCCAAAACATTCAGTACTTC

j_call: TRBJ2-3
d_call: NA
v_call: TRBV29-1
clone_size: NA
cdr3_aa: CSVEDGTSTDTQYF
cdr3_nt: TGCAGCGTTGAAGATGGGACTAGCACAGATACGCAGTATTTT

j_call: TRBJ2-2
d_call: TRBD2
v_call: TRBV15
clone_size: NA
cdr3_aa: CATSRDPLGGSGELFF
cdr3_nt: TGTGCCACCAGCAGAGATCCCCTCGGGGGGTCCGGGGAGCTGTTTTTT

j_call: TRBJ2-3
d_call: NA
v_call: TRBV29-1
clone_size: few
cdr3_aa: CSAAAVDTQYF
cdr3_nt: TGCAGCGCCGCAGCGGTAGATACGCAGTATTTT

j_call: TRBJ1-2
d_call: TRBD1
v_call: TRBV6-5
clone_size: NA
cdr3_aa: CASSRKDRGDGYTF
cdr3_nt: TGTGCCAGCAGTCGAAAAGACAGGGGGGATGGCTACACCTTC

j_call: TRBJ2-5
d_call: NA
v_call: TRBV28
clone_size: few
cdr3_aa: CASLGFETQYF
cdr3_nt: TGTGCCAGCCTCGGTTTTGAGACCCAGTACTTC

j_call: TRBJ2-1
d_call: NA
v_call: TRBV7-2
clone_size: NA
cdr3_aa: CASSRTGQTSYNEQFF
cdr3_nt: TGTGCCAGCAGCCGTACGGGACAAACCTCCTACAATGAGCAGTTCTTC

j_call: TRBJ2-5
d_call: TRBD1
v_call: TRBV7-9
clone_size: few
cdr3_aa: CASSLVGQVQETQYF
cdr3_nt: TGTGCCAGCAGCTTAGTCGGACAGGTTCAAGAGACCCAGTACTTC

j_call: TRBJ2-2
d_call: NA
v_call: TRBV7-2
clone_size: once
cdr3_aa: CASSLSWKTELFF
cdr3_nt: TGTGCCAGCAGCTTATCGTGGAAAACGGAGCTGTTTTTT